The T cell receptor (beta chain) described here comes from a study of blood T cell repertoires in COVID-19. The CDR3 is 18 residues long. With 2 bases removed from V and 6 bases from J, the gap between germline ends came to 23 bases. Germline-derived CDR1 and CDR2 are WSHSY and SAAADI. Profiling relied on immunoSEQ multiplex PCR, and the TCRdb table lists in-frame clones only, not all of them. The sample has some 120,000 clones; around 86% are singletons. V usage is TRBV10-2 and J usage is TRBJ2-1; maybe TRBD2 (6 bases). The receptor was derived from a man aged 60 to 69 with acute or convalescent COVID-19. Sequenced sample: peripheral blood. The CDR3 here is CASSEDRLERMRSNEQFF. CDR3 sequence (DNA): TGCGCCAGCAGTGAGGACCGACTAGAAAGGATGCGAAGCAATGAGCAGTTCTTC.